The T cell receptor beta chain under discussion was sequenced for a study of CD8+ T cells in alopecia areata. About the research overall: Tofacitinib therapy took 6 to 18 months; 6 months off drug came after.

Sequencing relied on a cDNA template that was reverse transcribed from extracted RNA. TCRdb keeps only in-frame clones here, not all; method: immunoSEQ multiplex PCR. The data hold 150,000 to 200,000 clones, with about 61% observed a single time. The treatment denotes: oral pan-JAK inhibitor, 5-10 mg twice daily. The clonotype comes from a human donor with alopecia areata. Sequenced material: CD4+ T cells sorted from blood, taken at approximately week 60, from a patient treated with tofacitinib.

In DNA form, the CDR3 reads TGTGCCAGCAGTCCGGAGGGGGTTAGCACAGATACGCAGTATTTT. Protein product: CASSPEGVSTDTQYF. The chain recombines TRBV6-4 with TRBJ2-3, with D possibly being TRBD1 or TRBD2 (6 bases each). Germline assignment: CDR1 MRHNA and CDR2 SNTAGT. The V gene lost 5 bases and the J gene lost 0 bases, with 12 bases spanning the gap. There are 15 residues in the CDR3.